The entry below describes one TCR beta chain. Patients at the Seattle site were enrolled during active infection and followed longitudinally. V was pared by 3 bases and J by 7 bases, with 12 bases between. Germline CDR1 and CDR2: MGHRA and YSYEKL. The CDR3 runs to 13 residues. The sample is drawn from a study of blood T cell repertoires in COVID-19. Study summary: Acute-phase and convalescent COVID-19 samples originated in the United States, Italy and Spain. The analysed material was cDNA or gDNA that came from T cells, B-cell-depleted T cells, or PBMCs.

Per the original methods: From reference gene primer amplification, estimates of nucleated cell counts were derived. Assay: immunoSEQ multiplex PCR; the TCRdb copy retains only in-frame clones and omits some. The V and J calls and the clone size are those of that table, but D and trimming were determined from the DNA. The table shows about 38,000 clones, with about 85% occurring only once. Input material: peripheral blood. This TCR derives from a man in his 60s with COVID-19, enrolled during active disease. This rearrangement joins TRBV4-1 to TRBJ1-1, with D perhaps matching TRBD1 (6 bases). CDR3 bases: TGCGCCAGCAGCCAGCCGGGGGGCATTGAAGCTTTCTTT. Its translation is CASSQPGGIEAFF.